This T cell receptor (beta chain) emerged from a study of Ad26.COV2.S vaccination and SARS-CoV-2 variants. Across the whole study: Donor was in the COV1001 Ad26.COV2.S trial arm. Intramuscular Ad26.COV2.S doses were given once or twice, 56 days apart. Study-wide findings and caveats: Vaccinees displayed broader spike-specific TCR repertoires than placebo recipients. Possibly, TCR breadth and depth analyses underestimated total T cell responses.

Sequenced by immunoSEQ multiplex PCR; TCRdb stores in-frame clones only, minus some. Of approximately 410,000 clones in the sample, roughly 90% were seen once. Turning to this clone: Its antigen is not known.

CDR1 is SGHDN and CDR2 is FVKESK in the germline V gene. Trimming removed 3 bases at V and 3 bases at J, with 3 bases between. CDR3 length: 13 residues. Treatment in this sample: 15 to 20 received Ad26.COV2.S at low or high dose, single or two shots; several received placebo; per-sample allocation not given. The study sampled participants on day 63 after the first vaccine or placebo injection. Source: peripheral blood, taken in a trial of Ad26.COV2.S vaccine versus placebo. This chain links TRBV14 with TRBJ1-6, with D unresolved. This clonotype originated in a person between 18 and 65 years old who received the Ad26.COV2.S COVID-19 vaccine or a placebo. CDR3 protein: CASSQHYNSPLHF. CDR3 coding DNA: TGTGCCAGCAGCCAGCACTATAATTCACCCCTCCACTTT.